This entry describes one T cell receptor (beta chain). CDR3 length: 13 residues. Trimming left V 6 bases short and J 2 bases short, with 8 bases between. Looked up from germline, CDR1 is MNHEY and CDR2 is SVGAGI. The data originate from a study of blood T cell repertoires in COVID-19. Across the whole study: Sites across the United States, Italy and Spain contributed samples from acute and convalescent COVID-19. T cells, B-cell-depleted T cells, or PBMCs provided the cDNA or gDNA that served as material.

Per the original methods: Reference gene primers were amplified, and this amplification served to estimate nucleated cell counts. Assay used: immunoSEQ multiplex PCR; TCRdb lists only in-frame clones, some missing. V, J and clone size derive from that table, while D and trimming were established from the DNA sequence. The sample comprises tens of thousands of clones, over 80% of which are singletons, and roughly 9.8% rests with the top ten. The receptor was isolated from a human donor in a cohort sampled during active COVID-19. Source material: peripheral blood. The V gene is TRBV6-5, the J gene TRBJ1-3; no reliable D call. The CDR3 sequence is CASSDGAGNTIYF. CDR3 DNA: TGTGCCAGCAGCGACGGGGCTGGAAACACCATATATTTT.